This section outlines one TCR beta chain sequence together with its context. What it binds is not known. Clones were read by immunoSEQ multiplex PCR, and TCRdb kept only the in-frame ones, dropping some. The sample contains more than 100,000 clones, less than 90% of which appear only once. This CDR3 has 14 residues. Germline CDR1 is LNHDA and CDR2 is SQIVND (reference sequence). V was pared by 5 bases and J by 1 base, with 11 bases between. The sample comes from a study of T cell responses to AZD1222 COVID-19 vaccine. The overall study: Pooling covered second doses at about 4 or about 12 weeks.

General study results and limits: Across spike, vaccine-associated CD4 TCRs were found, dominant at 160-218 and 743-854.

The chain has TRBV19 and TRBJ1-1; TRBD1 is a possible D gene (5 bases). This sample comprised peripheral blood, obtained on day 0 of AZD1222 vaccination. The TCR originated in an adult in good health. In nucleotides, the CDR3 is TGTGCCAGTAGTCCGGGGGGGTGGAACACTGAAGCTTTCTTT. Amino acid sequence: CASSPGGWNTEAFF.